Described below is a single T cell receptor (beta chain) sequence and its context. Time point of the sample: newly diagnosed, previously untreated cHL patient sample. TCRdb's copy holds only in-frame clones and misses some; the assay was immunoSEQ multiplex PCR. The sample has around 50,000 clones, under 95% seen once. These data belong to a study of PD-1 blockade in classical Hodgkin lymphoma. The CDR3 loop spans 13 amino acids. V lost 5 bases and J lost 7, with 14 bases in between. Germline-derived CDR1 and CDR2 are SGHVS and FNYEAQ. The source of this sequence is a human donor with classical Hodgkin lymphoma. The sequencing sample was made of peripheral blood mononuclear cells (PBMCs). The chain uses TRBV7-6 and TRBJ1-1; possible D gene TRBD1, 5 bases. Here the CDR3 reads CASSLIDSGEAFF. The CDR3 DNA sequence: TGTGCCAGCAGCCTAATTGACAGCGGTGAAGCTTTCTTT. Filled out from reference TRBV7-6 and TRBJ1-1, the complete variable domain reads GAGVSQSPRYKVTKRGQDVALRCDPISGHVSLYWYRQALGQGPEFLTYFNYEAQQDKSGLPNDRFSAERPEGSISTLTIQRTEQRDSAMYRCASSLIDSGEAFFGQGTRLTVV.